The clone carrying this T cell receptor (beta chain) was counted once. This sample is drawn from a study of blood T cell repertoires in COVID-19. Study background: COVID-19 samples collected from the United States, Italy and Spain covered acute and convalescent phases.

Per the study methods: It was from reference gene primer amplification that nucleated cell counts were estimated. Method: immunoSEQ multiplex PCR; TCRdb's copy keeps in-frame clones and lacks some. V, J and clone size are those of that table, while D and trimming were read from the DNA. Among under 45,000 clones listed, 75% to 85% were seen once. CDR3 length: 14 amino acids. The germline gives CDR1 SGHRS, CDR2 YFSETQ. V shed 4 bases and J shed 1 base, with 11 bases lying between them. Sample: peripheral blood. The chain joins TRBV5-1 to TRBJ1-1, with D possibly being TRBD1 (5 bases). This TCR was sampled from a man of 80 years or more with acute or convalescent COVID-19. In DNA form, the CDR3 reads TGCGCCAGCAGCGGACGGGGGACGAACACTGAAGCTTTCTTT. Amino acids: CASSGRGTNTEAFF.